This T cell receptor beta chain was documented in a study of T-cell memory formation after mild COVID-19. Findings and caveats of the study: Among CD4+ contracting clones, most were CM and EM, and CD8+ ones EMRA. Memory from before infection featured some responding clones, which suggests cross-reactive memory joined. Day 15 to 85 contractors were CD4/CD8 balanced; later expanders leaned CD4+.

TCRdb recomputed calls from the 5' RACE reads with MiXCR, one row per CDR3 protein. The sample carries 300,000 to 350,000 distinct CDR3 sequences, 15% to 20% recorded once. To note about this clonotype: The antigen is not known.

CDR1 is SGHKS and CDR2 is YYEKEE in the germline V gene (reference sequence). The V end was cut by 0 bases, the J end by 8 bases, with 6 bases between. The CDR3 has 11 amino acids. The sample taken for sequencing was PBMCs or a T cell subset sorted from them (not recorded which). This TCR came from a young man who had mild COVID-19 (a few samples of this study predate the infection). Cell type and time point are not known. The J gene is TRBJ2-7, the V gene TRBV5-5, with D unresolved. For the CDR3, the DNA is TGTGCCAGCAGCTTGGGAGGAAAGCAGTACTTC. Its protein is CASSLGGKQYF.